What follows are 12 T cell receptor beta chains derived from one specimen sequenced in a study of cytomegalovirus exposure and HLA in healthy donors. The PCR contained 60 Vbeta and 13 Jbeta primers. Measured with immunoSEQ multiplex PCR; TCRdb has only the in-frame clones, and not every one. The sample includes over 150,000 clones, roughly four fifths seen only once; the top ten take 1.5% to 2%. Sample: PBMCs. The receptors were sampled from a woman aged 18 to 35 in good health and CMV-seronegative.

The chain employs TRBV2 and TRBJ1-2, with 7 bases that match TRBD1. The CDR3 runs to 14 residues. With 7 bases clipped from V and 1 base from J, the junction kept 6 bases outside the gene matches. Germline V gives CDR1 SNHLY, CDR2 FYNNEI. The CDR3 protein is CASKVDRSNYGYTF. For the CDR3, the DNA is TGTGCCAGCAAAGTGGACAGGAGTAACTATGGCTACACCTTC.

The chain combines TRBV5-1 with TRBJ2-3; 10 positions match TRBD1. The CDR3 extends over 16 amino acids. Germline CDR1 reads SGHRS; CDR2 reads YFSETQ. The V segment lost 4 bases and the J segment 6 bases; nucleotides outside the gene matches: 11. As DNA, the CDR3 is TGCGCCAGCAGCCCGCCCGGGACAGGGGCTCCGGATACGCAGTATTTT. Translation: CASSPPGTGAPDTQYF.

This sequence joins TRBV11-2 and TRBJ2-1, with a weak D call TRBD1 (6 bases). Per germline, CDR1 SGHAT and CDR2 FQNNGV. There are 15 residues in the CDR3. V lost 0 bases and J lost 4, with 10 bases in between. CDR3 sequence (DNA): TGTGCCAGCAGCTTAGAAAGGACAGCATACAATGAGCAGTTCTTC. Protein: CASSLERTAYNEQFF.

J is TRBJ2-2 and V is TRBV28; 11 nucleotides agree with TRBD2. With 5 bases clipped from V and 7 bases from J, the junction kept 6 bases outside the gene matches. Looked up from germline, CDR1 is MDHEN and CDR2 is SYDVKM. CDR3 length: 15 amino acids. CDR3 region: CASSQTSGRYGELFF. DNA for the CDR3: TGTGCCAGCAGTCAAACTAGCGGGAGATACGGGGAGCTGTTTTTT.

V gene TRBV6-1 combines with J gene TRBJ1-1, with 8 bases identical to TRBD1. The trim removed 4 bases at V and 5 bases at J, leaving 6 bases unmatched. Germline V gives CDR1 MNHNS, CDR2 SASEGT. The CDR3 sequence is 14 residues long. The CDR3: CASSGQGFDTEAFF. The CDR3 DNA sequence: TGTGCCAGCAGTGGACAGGGGTTTGATACTGAAGCTTTCTTT.

The chain joins TRBV18 to TRBJ1-3, with TRBD1 matching over 7 bases. CDR1 KGHSH and CDR2 LQKENI come from the germline V gene. The CDR3 loop spans 16 amino acids. The V segment lost 4 bases and the J segment 0 bases; nucleotides outside the gene matches: 6. The CDR3 sequence is CASSRDSYSSGNTIYF. The CDR3 nucleotides read TGTGCCAGCTCACGGGACAGCTACTCCTCTGGAAACACCATATATTTT.

The V and J genes are TRBV4-2 and TRBJ1-5, with D maybe TRBD1 (5 bases). This CDR3 region has 15 residues. Germline CDR1 reads LGHNA; CDR2 reads YNFKEQ. V lost 0 bases to trimming and J lost 7 bases, with 13 bases between them. The CDR3 region is CASSQDSGERQPQHF. The CDR3 coding sequence is TGTGCCAGCAGCCAAGATTCGGGGGAACGGCAGCCCCAGCATTTT.

V is TRBV5-1 and J is TRBJ2-6; D possibly corresponds to TRBD2 (5 bases). The CDR3 has 16 residues. In germline, CDR1 is SGHRS, CDR2 YFSETQ. V was shortened by 5 bases and J by 0 bases, with 12 bases between the two germline ends. This chain's CDR3 is CASSGGRDSGANVLTF. The CDR3 DNA is TGCGCCAGCAGTGGTGGACGGGACTCTGGGGCCAACGTCCTGACTTTC.

This clone has only a few counts. This rearrangement joins TRBV2 to TRBJ1-1; no definite D call. Trimming took off 2 bases at V and 7 bases at J, with 5 bases between the two ends. This CDR3 comprises 11 residues. Germline CDR1 reads SNHLY; CDR2 reads FYNNEI. CDR3 region: CASSEQVEAFF. The CDR3 DNA reads as TGTGCCAGCAGTGAACAGGTTGAAGCTTTCTTT.

The chain is built from TRBV5-6 and TRBJ2-5; tentatively, D is TRBD1 (6 bases). The J call is uncertain, as TRBJ2-7 better fits the DNA end. Germline CDR1 reads SGHDT; CDR2 reads YYEEEE. The CDR3 has 14 residues. CDR3 in amino acids: CASSFKAGAYEQYF. CDR3 DNA sequence: TGTGCCAGCAGCTTTAAGGCAGGGGCCTACGAGCAGTACTTC.

The chain combines TRBV2 with TRBJ2-7; a weak D match, TRBD1 (5 bases). The CDR3 extends over 15 amino acids. CDR1 and CDR2 (germline): SNHLY, FYNNEI. Trimming pared 6 bases from V and 2 bases from J, leaving 17 bases between. The DNA of the CDR3 is TGTGCCAGCAGCGTCGTGGCAGGGCGCACCTACGAGCAGTACTTC. Translating gives CASSVVAGRTYEQYF.

This rearrangement joins TRBV5-1 to TRBJ1-4, with 8 nucleotides matching TRBD1. Trimming took 4 bases from V and 6 from J; bases not matched to a gene: 8. The CDR3 consists of 15 residues. Germline CDR1 is SGHRS and CDR2 is YFSETQ. For the CDR3, the DNA is TGCGCCAGCAGCACAGGACAGGGAGGATATGAAAAACTGTTTTTT. Residues: CASSTGQGGYEKLFF.